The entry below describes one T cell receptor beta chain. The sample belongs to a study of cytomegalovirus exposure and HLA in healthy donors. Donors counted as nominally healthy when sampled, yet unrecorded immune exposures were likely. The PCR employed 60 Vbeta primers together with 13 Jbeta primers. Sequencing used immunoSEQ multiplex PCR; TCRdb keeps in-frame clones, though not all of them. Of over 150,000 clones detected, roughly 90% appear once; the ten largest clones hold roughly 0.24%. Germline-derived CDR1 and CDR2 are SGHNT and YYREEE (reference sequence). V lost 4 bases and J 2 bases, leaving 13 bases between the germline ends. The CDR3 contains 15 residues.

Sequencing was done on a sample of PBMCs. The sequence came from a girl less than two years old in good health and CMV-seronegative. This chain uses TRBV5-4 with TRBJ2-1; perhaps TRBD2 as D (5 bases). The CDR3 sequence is CASSIAIGTYNEQFF. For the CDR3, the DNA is TGTGCCAGCAGCATTGCCATCGGGACCTACAATGAGCAGTTCTTC.